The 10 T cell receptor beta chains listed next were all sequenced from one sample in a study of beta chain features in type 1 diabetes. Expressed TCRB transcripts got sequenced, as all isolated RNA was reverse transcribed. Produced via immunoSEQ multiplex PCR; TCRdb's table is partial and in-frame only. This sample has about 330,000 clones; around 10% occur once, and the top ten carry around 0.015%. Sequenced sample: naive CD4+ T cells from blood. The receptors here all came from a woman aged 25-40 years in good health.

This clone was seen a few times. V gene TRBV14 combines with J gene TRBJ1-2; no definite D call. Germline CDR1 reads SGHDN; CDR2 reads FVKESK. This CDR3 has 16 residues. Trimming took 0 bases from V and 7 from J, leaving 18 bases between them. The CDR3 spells CASSQDRRRGLAGYTF. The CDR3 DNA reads TGTGCCAGCAGCCAAGATCGAAGGCGGGGTCTTGCTGGCTACACCTTC.

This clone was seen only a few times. The CDR3, as DNA: TGTGCCAGCAGCCTTGTAACAGCGGGAGAGAACACCGGGGAGCTGTTTTTT. Amino acids: CASSLVTAGENTGELFF. V usage is TRBV4-2 and J usage is TRBJ2-2; 8 bases are shared with TRBD2. Trimming took 4 bases from V and 1 from J; bases not matched to a gene: 8. This CDR3 has 17 residues. The V gene's germline CDR1 is LGHNA and CDR2 YNFKEQ.

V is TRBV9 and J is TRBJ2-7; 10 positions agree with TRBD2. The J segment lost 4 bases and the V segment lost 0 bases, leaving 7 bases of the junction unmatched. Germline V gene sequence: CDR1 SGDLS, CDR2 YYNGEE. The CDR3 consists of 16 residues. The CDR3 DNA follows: TGTGCCAGCAGCGTAGAAGCTAGCGGGAGTAGGTACGAGCAGTACTTC. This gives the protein CASSVEASGSRYEQYF.

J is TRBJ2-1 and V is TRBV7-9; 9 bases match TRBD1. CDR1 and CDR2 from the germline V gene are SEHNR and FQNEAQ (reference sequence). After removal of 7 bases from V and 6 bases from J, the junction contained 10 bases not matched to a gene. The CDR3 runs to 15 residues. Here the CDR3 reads CASIPGTGIGNEQFF. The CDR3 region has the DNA TGTGCCAGCATCCCCGGGACAGGGATTGGCAATGAGCAGTTCTTC.

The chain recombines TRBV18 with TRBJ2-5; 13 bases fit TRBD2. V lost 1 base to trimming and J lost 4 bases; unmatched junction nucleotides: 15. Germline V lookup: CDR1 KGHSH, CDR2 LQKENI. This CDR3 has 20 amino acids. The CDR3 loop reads CASSPRSSGLAGEVLETQYF. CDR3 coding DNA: TGTGCCAGCTCACCACGATCCTCCGGACTAGCGGGAGAGGTGTTAGAGACCCAGTACTTC. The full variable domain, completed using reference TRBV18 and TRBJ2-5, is NAGVMQNPRHLVRRRGQEARLRCSPMKGHSHVYWYRQLPEEGLKFMVYLQKENIIDESGMPKERFSAEFPKEGPSILRIQQVVRGDSAAYFCASSPRSSGLAGEVLETQYFGPGTRLLVL.

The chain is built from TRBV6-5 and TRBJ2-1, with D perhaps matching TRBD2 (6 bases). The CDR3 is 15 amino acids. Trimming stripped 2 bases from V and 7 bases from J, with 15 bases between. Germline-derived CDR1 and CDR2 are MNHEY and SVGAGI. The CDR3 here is CASSYGGRPTNEQFF. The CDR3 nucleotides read TGTGCCAGCAGTTACGGGGGGAGGCCGACTAATGAGCAGTTCTTC.

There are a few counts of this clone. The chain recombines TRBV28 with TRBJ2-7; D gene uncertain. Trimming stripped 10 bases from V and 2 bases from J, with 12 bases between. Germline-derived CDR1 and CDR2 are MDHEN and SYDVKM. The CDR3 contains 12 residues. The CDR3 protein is CATAGRPYEQYF. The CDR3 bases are TGTGCCACCGCCGGCAGGCCCTACGAGCAGTACTTC.

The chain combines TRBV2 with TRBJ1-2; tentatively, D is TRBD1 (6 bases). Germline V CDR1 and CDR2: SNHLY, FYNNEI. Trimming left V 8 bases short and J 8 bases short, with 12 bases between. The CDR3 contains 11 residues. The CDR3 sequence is CASRDRSGYTF. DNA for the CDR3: TGTGCCAGCCGAGACAGGAGCGGCTACACCTTC.

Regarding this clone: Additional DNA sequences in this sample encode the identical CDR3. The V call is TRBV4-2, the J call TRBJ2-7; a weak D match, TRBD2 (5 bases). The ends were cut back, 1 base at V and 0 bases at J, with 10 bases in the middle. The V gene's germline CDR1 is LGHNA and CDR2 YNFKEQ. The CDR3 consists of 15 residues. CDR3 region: CASSQGASGSYEQYF. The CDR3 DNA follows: TGTGCCAGCAGCCAAGGCGCCAGCGGCTCCTACGAGCAGTACTTC.

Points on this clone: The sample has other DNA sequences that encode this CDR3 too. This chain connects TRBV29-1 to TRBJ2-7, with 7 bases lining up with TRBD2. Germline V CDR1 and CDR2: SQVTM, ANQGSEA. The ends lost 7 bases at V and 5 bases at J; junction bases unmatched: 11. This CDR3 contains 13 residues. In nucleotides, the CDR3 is TGCAGCGCCGGAGCGGGAAGGTTCGACGAGCAGTACTTC. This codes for CSAGAGRFDEQYF.